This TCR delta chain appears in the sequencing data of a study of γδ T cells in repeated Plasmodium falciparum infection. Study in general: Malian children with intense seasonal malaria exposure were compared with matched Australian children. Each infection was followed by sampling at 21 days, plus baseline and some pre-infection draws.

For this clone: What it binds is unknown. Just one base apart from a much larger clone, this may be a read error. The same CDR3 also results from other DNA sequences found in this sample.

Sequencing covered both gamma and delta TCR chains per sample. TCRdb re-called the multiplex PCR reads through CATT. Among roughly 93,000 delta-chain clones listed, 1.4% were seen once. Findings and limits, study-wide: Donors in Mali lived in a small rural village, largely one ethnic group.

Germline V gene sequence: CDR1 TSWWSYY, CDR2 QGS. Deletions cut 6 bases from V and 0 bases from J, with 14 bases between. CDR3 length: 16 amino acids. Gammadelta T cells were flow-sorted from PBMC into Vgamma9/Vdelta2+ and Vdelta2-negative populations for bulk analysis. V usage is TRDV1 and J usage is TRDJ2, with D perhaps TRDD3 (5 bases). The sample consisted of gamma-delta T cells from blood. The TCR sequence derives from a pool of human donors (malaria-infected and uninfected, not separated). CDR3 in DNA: TGTGCTCTTGGACTCGGGGGGCCGGCTTTGACAGCACAACTCTTCTTT. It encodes CALGLGGPALTAQLFF.